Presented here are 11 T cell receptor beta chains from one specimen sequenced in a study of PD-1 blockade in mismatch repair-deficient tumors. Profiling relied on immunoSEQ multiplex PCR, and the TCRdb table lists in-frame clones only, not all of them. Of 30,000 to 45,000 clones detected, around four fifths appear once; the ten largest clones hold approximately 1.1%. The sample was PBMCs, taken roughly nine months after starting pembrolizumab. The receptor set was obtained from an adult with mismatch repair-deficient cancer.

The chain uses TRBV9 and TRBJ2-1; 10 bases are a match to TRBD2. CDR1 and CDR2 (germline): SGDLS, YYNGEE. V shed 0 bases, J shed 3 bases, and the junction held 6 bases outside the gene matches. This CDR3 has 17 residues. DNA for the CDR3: TGTGCCAGCAGCGTAGCTAGCGGGAGTCATCTCTACAATGAGCAGTTCTTC. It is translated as CASSVASGSHLYNEQFF.

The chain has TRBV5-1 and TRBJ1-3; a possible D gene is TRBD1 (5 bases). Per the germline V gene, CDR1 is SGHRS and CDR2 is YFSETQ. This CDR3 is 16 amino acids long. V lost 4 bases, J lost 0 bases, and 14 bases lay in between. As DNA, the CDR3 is TGCGCCAGCAGCCCGCGTGACAGCGACTCTGGAAACACCATATATTTT. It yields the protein CASSPRDSDSGNTIYF.

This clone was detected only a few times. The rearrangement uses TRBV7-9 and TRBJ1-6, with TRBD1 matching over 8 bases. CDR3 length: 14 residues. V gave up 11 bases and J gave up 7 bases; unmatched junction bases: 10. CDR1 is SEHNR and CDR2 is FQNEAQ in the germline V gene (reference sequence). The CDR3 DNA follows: TGTGCCGGAAAAACAGGGGGAATCAATTCACCCCTCCACTTT. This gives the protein CAGKTGGINSPLHF.

The CDR3 DNA reads as TGTGCCAGCAGTTCAGCCGGGACAGTGAACACTGAAGCTTTCTTT. Its protein is CASSSAGTVNTEAFF. The rearrangement links TRBV28 to TRBJ1-1, with TRBD1 matching over 7 bases. The junction had 5 bases not matched to a gene; V was cut back by 4 bases and J by 0 bases. Germline V CDR1 and CDR2: MDHEN, SYDVKM. The CDR3 runs to 15 residues.

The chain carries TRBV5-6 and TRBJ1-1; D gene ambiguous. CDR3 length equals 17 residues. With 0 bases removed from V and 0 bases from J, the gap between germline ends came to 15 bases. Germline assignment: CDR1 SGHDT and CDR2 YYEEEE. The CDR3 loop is CASSLAGADGVNTEAFF. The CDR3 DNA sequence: TGTGCCAGCAGCTTGGCGGGTGCGGACGGGGTGAACACTGAAGCTTTCTTT.

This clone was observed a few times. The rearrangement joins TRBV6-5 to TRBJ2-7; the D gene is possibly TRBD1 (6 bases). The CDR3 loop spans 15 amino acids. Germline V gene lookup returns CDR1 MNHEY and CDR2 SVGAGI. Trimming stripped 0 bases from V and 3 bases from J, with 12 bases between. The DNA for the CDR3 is TGTGCCAGCAGTTACTCCGGACAGACCCTCTACGAGCAGTACTTC. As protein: CASSYSGQTLYEQYF.

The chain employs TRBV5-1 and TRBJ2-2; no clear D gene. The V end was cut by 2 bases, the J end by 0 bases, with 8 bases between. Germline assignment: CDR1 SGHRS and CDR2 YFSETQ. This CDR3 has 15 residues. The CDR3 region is CASSFAATNTGELFF. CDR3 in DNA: TGCGCCAGCAGCTTCGCGGCTACGAACACCGGGGAGCTGTTTTTT.

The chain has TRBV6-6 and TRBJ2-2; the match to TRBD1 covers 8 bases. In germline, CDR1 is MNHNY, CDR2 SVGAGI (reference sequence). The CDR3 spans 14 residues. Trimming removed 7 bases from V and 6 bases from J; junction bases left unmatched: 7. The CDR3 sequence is CASTQGAWAGELFF. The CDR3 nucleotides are TGTGCCAGCACTCAGGGGGCATGGGCCGGGGAGCTGTTTTTT.

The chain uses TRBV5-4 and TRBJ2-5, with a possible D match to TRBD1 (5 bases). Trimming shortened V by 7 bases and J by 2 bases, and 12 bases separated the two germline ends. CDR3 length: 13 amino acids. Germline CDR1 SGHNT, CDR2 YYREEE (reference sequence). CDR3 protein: CASARQIQETQYF. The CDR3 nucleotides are TGTGCCAGCGCGCGACAGATACAAGAGACCCAGTACTTC.

CDR3 sequence (DNA): TGTGCCAGCAGTTTTTTACTAGCGGGAGGGGACTATGAGCAGTTCTTC. Translated, it gives CASSFLLAGGDYEQFF. This rearrangement joins TRBV28 to TRBJ2-1; 13 bases line up with TRBD2. CDR1 and CDR2 from the germline V gene are MDHEN and SYDVKM. CDR3 size: 16 residues. J gave up 8 bases and V 3 bases, and 7 bases lay outside the gene matches.

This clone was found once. The CDR3, as DNA: TGTGCCAGCAGCTTAAGGGCAGGGGTCTATGGCTACACCTTC. Amino acid sequence: CASSLRAGVYGYTF. The rearrangement uses TRBV13 and TRBJ1-2; the D gene is possibly TRBD1 (6 bases). Germline loops: CDR1 PRHDT, CDR2 FYEKMQ (reference sequence). The CDR3 extends over 14 amino acids. V lost 2 bases and J lost 4, with 11 bases in between.